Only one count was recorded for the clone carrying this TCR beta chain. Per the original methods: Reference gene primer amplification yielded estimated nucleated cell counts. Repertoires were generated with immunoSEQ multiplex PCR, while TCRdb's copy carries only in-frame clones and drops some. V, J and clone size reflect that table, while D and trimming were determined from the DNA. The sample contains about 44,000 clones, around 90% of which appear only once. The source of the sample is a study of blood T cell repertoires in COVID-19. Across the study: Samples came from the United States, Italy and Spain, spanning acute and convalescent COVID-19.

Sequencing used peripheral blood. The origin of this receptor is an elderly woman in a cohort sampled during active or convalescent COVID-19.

The CDR3 region is CASSLQAGDEQYF. The CDR3 nucleotides read TGTGCCAGCAGTCTGCAGGCAGGGGACGAGCAGTACTTC. The chain couples TRBV6-4 to TRBJ2-7, with D possibly being TRBD1 (6 bases). V lost 5 bases and J lost 5, with 13 bases in between. The CDR3 extends over 13 amino acids. CDR1 is MRHNA and CDR2 is SNTAGT in the germline V gene.